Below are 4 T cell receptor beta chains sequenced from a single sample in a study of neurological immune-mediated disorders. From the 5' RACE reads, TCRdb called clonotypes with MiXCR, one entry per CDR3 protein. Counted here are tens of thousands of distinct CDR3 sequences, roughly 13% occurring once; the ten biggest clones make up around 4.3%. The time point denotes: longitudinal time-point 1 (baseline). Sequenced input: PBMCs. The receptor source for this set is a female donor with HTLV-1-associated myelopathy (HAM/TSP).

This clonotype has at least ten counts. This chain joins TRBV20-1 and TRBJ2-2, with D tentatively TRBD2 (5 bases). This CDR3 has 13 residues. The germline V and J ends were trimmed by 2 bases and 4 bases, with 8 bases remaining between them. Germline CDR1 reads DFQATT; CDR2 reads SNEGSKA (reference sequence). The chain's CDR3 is CSARSGLTGELFF. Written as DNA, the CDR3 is TGCAGTGCTAGAAGCGGACTCACCGGGGAGCTGTTTTTT.

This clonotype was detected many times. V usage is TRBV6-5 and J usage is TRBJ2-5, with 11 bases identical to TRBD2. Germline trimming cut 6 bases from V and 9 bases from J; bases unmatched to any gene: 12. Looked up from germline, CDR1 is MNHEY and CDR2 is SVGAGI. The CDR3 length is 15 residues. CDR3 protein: CASSFSGGEGFSQYF. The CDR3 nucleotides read TGTGCCAGCAGCTTTAGCGGGGGGGAAGGATTCTCCCAGTACTTC.

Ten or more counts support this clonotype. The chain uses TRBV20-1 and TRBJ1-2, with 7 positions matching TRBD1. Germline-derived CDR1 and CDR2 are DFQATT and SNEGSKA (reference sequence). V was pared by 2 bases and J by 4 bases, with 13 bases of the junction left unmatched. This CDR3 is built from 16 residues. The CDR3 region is CSARTGFGQVGYGYTF. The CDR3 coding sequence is TGCAGTGCTAGAACAGGATTCGGACAGGTTGGCTATGGCTACACCTTC.

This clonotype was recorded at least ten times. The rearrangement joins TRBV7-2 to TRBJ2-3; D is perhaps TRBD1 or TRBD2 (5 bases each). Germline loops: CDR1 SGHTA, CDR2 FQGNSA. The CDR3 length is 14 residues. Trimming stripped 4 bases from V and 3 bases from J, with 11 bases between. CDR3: CASSSRGWTDTQYF. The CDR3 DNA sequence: TGTGCCAGCAGCTCCCGGGGCTGGACAGATACGCAGTATTTT.